This T cell receptor beta chain was documented in a study of T cell responses to AZD1222 COVID-19 vaccine. Study-level results: Most donors were white British, females outnumbered males, and clonal diversity was possibly underestimated.

Of note for this clone: No antigen is known for it.

Profiled with immunoSEQ multiplex PCR; TCRdb holds only in-frame clones, not every one. This sample has over 150,000 clones, with 70% to 90% found just once. This specimen was peripheral blood, taken 28 days after the second AZD1222 dose. The sequence derives from an adult who received the AZD1222 COVID-19 vaccine.

The CDR3, as DNA: TGTGCCAGCAGCCAAGACGTCCAGGGGGCCGGCTACACCTTC. The encoded protein is CASSQDVQGAGYTF. This chain connects TRBV4-2 to TRBJ1-2; 8 positions match TRBD1. CDR3 length equals 14 residues. Germline V CDR1 and CDR2: LGHNA, YNFKEQ. V shed 0 bases and J 8 bases; nucleotides not matched to a gene: 5.